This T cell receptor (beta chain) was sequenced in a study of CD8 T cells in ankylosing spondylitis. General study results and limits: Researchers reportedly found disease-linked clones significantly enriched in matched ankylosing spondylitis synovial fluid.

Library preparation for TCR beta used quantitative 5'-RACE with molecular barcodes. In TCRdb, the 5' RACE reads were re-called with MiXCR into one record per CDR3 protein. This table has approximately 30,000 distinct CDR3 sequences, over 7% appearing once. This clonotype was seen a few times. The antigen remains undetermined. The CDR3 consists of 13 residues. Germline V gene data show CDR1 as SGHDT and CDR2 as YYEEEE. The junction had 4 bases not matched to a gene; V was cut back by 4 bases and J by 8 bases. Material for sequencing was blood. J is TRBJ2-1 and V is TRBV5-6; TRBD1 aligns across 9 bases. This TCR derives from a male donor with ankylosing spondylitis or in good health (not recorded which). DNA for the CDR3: TGTGCCAGCAGCCCCGACAGGGGGGATGAGCAGTTCTTC. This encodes CASSPDRGDEQFF.